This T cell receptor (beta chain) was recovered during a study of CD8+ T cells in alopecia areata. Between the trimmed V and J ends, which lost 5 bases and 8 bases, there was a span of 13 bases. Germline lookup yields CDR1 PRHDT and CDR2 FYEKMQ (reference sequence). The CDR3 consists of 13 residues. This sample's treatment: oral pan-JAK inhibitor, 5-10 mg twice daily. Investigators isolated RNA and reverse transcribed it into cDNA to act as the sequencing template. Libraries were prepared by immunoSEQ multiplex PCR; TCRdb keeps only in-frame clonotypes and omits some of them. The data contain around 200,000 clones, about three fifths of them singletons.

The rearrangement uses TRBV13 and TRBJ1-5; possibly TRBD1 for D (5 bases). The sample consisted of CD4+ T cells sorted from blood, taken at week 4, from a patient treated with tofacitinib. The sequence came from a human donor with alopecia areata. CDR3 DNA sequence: TGTGCCAGCAGCGTCGGGTCGGGGGAGCCCCAGCATTTT. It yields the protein CASSVGSGEPQHF. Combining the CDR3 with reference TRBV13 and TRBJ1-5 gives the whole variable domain AAGVIQSPRHLIKEKRETATLKCYPIPRHDTVYWYQQGPGQDPQFLISFYEKMQSDKGSIPDRFSAQQFSDYHSELNMSSLELGDSALYFCASSVGSGEPQHFGDGTRLSIL.